Below, 13 T cell receptor beta chains from the same sample are listed, as sequenced in a study of cytomegalovirus exposure and HLA in healthy donors. The primer mix had 60 Vbeta and 13 Jbeta primers. Produced via immunoSEQ multiplex PCR; TCRdb's table is partial and in-frame only. The sample carries about 130,000 clones, around four fifths recorded once. Sequencing was carried out using PBMCs. These receptors originate from a woman between 40 and 55 years old in good health and CMV-seropositive.

This clone was detected a few times. The chain combines TRBV6-5 with TRBJ2-7, with 12 bases identical to TRBD2. Germline V gene data show CDR1 as MNHEY and CDR2 as SVGAGI. The J segment lost 3 bases and the V segment lost 8 bases, leaving 8 bases of the junction unmatched. This CDR3 is 15 amino acids long. The CDR3 loop reads CASGRATSGSYEQYF. CDR3 nucleotide sequence: TGTGCCAGCGGGAGGGCGACTAGCGGGAGCTACGAGCAGTACTTC.

Regarding this clone: An end of the junction differs from the germline gene, which may be a read error. V usage is TRBV28 and J usage is TRBJ2-6, with D maybe TRBD1 (6 bases). The germline V gene has CDR1 MDHEN and CDR2 SYDVKM. This CDR3 has 15 amino acids. CDR3 sequence reads: CARSETGTGANVLTF. The CDR3 region has the DNA TGTGCCCGCAGCGAAACAGGGACTGGGGCCAACGTCCTGACTTTC.

As regards this clone: At one boundary the junction diverges from the germline segment, which might be a read error. The J gene is TRBJ2-7, the V gene TRBV7-9, with TRBD2 as a possible D gene (5 bases). Germline lookup yields CDR1 SEHNR and CDR2 FQNEAQ (reference sequence). The CDR3 has 12 amino acids. CDR3 sequence (DNA): TGTTCCAGCAGCTTCGAGGGCCACGAGCAGTACTTC. As protein: CSSSFEGHEQYF.

CDR3 sequence: CASSYPGQGKSTEAFF. The DNA of the CDR3 is TGTGCCAGCAGTTACCCCGGACAGGGGAAGAGCACTGAAGCTTTCTTT. The chain links TRBV6-5 to TRBJ1-1; 9 bases agree with TRBD1. V was pared by 2 bases and J by 4 bases, with 8 bases of the junction left unmatched. Germline-derived CDR1 and CDR2 are MNHEY and SVGAGI. The CDR3 has 16 amino acids.

CDR3 loop: CASSLGQPSTDTQYF. In DNA, the CDR3 is TGTGCCAGCAGCTTAGGACAGCCTAGCACAGATACGCAGTATTTT. The chain is built from TRBV7-9 and TRBJ2-3; possible D gene TRBD1, 5 bases. CDR3 size: 15 residues. Trimming pared 1 base from V and 0 bases from J, leaving 8 bases between. In germline, CDR1 is SEHNR, CDR2 FQNEAQ (reference sequence).

This clone was recorded a few times. The CDR3 here is CASSLSPNMNTEAFF. As DNA, the CDR3 is TGTGCCAGCAGCTTAAGTCCGAACATGAACACTGAAGCTTTCTTT. The rearrangement uses TRBV7-3 and TRBJ1-1; D not certain. Trimming left V 1 base short and J 0 bases short, with 9 bases between. The germline CDR1 and CDR2 sequences are SGHTA and FQGTGA. CDR3 length: 15 amino acids.

This clone was counted between two and nine times. CDR3 sequence (DNA): TGTGCCAGCAGTTTATACAGGGATAGCAATCAGCCCCAGCATTTT. Protein sequence: CASSLYRDSNQPQHF. The chain employs TRBV28 and TRBJ1-5, with D possibly being TRBD1 (6 bases). V was pared by 1 base and J by 0 bases, with 7 bases between. CDR3 length equals 15 residues. The germline gives CDR1 MDHEN, CDR2 SYDVKM.

J is TRBJ2-3 and V is TRBV5-1, with 12 bases identical to TRBD1. CDR3 size: 16 residues. J gave up 2 bases and V 4 bases, and 5 bases lay outside the gene matches. Per germline, CDR1 SGHRS and CDR2 YFSETQ. DNA of the CDR3: TGCGCCAGCAGCCTGGGACAGGGGGCTATCACAGATACGCAGTATTTT. It is translated as CASSLGQGAITDTQYF.

This clone has more than one count but fewer than ten. This rearrangement joins TRBV27 to TRBJ2-7, with TRBD2 identical over 7 bases. The CDR3 has 16 amino acids. Germline V gene lookup returns CDR1 MNHEY and CDR2 SMNVEV (reference sequence). Trimming cost V 0 bases and J 0 bases; bases outside gene matches: 5. The CDR3 DNA sequence: TGTGCCAGCAGTTTATCTGGGGGGGAGAGCTCCTACGAGCAGTACTTC. This sequence encodes CASSLSGGESSYEQYF.

V usage is TRBV7-6 and J usage is TRBJ2-1, with D possibly TRBD1 on 5 matching bases. V was cut by 5 bases and J by 5 bases, with 13 bases left in between. From germline, CDR1 is SGHVS and CDR2 FNYEAQ. The CDR3 has 14 amino acids. As DNA, the CDR3 is TGTGCCAGCAGCGGGGCCCGCAGAAACAATGAGCAGTTCTTC. This encodes CASSGARRNNEQFF.

The chain combines TRBV7-8 with TRBJ1-5; TRBD1 is a possible D gene (6 bases). In germline, CDR1 is SGHVS, CDR2 FQNEAQ. Trimming took off 5 bases at V and 5 bases at J, with 10 bases between the two ends. CDR3 length: 13 amino acids. The CDR3: CASSKQGDQPQHF. The CDR3 DNA reads as TGTGCCAGCAGCAAACAGGGCGATCAGCCCCAGCATTTT.

This clone has a handful of counts. This chain connects TRBV7-2 to TRBJ1-1; 9 bases are a match to TRBD1. J gave up 0 bases and V 5 bases, and 4 bases lay outside the gene matches. The CDR3 length is 15 residues. Looked up from germline, CDR1 is SGHTA and CDR2 is FQGNSA. This CDR3 is CASSGQGMVNTEAFF. For the CDR3, the DNA is TGTGCCAGCAGCGGACAGGGGATGGTGAACACTGAAGCTTTCTTT. The full variable domain, completed using reference TRBV7-2 and TRBJ1-1, is GAGVSQSPSNKVTEKGKDVELRCDPISGHTALYWYRQSLGQGLEFLIYFQGNSAPDKSGLPSDRFSAERTGGSVSTLTIQRTQQEDSAVYLCASSGQGMVNTEAFFGQGTRLTVV.

CDR3 residues: CASRIGQGANQPQHF. The CDR3, as DNA: TGTGCCAGCAGGATTGGACAGGGGGCGAATCAGCCCCAGCATTTT. This chain links TRBV27 with TRBJ1-5; 11 bases match TRBD1. V gave up 6 bases and J gave up 4 bases; unmatched junction bases: 5. CDR1 is MNHEY and CDR2 is SMNVEV in the germline V gene (reference sequence). The CDR3 extends over 15 amino acids.